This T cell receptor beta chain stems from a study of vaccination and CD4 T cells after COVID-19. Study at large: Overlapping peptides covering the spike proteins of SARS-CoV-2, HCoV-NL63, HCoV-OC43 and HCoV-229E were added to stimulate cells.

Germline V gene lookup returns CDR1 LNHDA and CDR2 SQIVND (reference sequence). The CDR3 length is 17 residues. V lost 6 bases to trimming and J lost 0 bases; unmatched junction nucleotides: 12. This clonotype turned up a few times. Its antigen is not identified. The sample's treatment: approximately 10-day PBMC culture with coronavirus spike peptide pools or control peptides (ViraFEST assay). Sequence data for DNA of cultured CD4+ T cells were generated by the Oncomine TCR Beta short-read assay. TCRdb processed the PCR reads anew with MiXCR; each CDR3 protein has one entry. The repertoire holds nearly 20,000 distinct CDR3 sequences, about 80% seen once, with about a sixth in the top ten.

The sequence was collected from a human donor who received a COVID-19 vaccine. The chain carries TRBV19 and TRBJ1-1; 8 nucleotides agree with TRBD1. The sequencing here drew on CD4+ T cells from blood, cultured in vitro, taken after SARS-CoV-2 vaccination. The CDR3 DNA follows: TGTGCCAGTAGCATCGGAGGGACAGGACCCATGAACACTGAAGCTTTCTTT. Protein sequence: CASSIGGTGPMNTEAFF.